A selection of T cell receptor beta chains follows, all from one sample in a study of cytomegalovirus exposure and HLA in healthy donors. Here immunoSEQ multiplex PCR was the method, and the copy in TCRdb shows in-frame clones only, minus some. The sample holds around 170,000 clones, over 65% seen once. The source material was PBMCs. These receptors were obtained from a man between 18 and 29 years old in good health and CMV-seronegative. The CDR3 runs from the conserved cysteine through the conserved F or W. D genes are given only for firm matches.

>TRBD1|12|TRBV30|TRBJ1-2
CAWSPTGDGYTF
>-|15|TRBV7-2|TRBJ1-4
CASSLGSGTSEKLFF
>-|15|TRBV5-1|TRBJ2-1
CASSLVQGEGNEQFF
>-|13|TRBV28|TRBJ1-2
CASSLQVNYGYTF
>-|19|TRBV15|TRBJ2-6
CATSRDRGRGISGANVLTF
>-|15|TRBV30|TRBJ1-2
CAWTRSDLANYGYTF
>-|15|TRBV15|TRBJ2-1
CATSRDWALYNEQFF
>TRBD1|16|TRBV25-1|TRBJ1-5
CASSDAGTGRHQPQHF
>TRBD2|18|TRBV4-2|TRBJ2-3
CASSQLASGRREGDTQYF
>TRBD2|21|TRBV27|TRBJ2-7
CASSLVGGLLGLAGRFGEQYF
>-|16|TRBV4-3|TRBJ1-1
CASSQDPRGSDTEAFF
>-|12|TRBV6-5|TRBJ1-1
CAAKGSVSEAFF
>-|15|TRBV7-2|TRBJ2-7
CASSLIQAGSYEQYF
>-|14|TRBV30|TRBJ2-7
CAWIETVPSYEQYF
>-|16|TRBV7-9|TRBJ1-2
CASSPHGEASNYGYTF
>-|16|TRBV6-6|TRBJ1-6
CASSPLRVSYNSPLHF
>-|15|TRBV6-4|TRBJ2-2
CASSDSAGLAGELFF
>-|14|TRBV5-1|TRBJ2-1
CASSFDGGPNEQFF
>-|15|TRBV18|TRBJ1-1
CASSPIGQWDTEAFF
>-|14|TRBV6-5|TRBJ2-7
CASSYSAGSYEQYF
>-|16|TRBV7-9|TRBJ2-2
CASSFSYLGSTGELFF
>-|12|TRBV19|TRBJ1-2
CASSITGDGYTF
>TRBD1|15|TRBV7-9|TRBJ2-7
CASSFLTGSKHEQYF
>-|14|TRBV18|TRBJ1-1
CASSPGAGRPEAFF
>-|14|TRBV28|TRBJ2-7
CASSFHTFSYEQYF
>-|14|TRBV7-8|TRBJ2-7
CASSLQGSSYEQYF
>TRBD1|14|TRBV9|TRBJ1-2
CASSVETGTYGYTF
>-|16|TRBV19|TRBJ2-2
CASGHPRDSLTGELFF
>TRBD1|15|TRBV7-9|TRBJ1-2
CASSLVGTDNYGYTF
>TRBD1|14|TRBV18|TRBJ2-7
CASSPYRGNYEQYF
>TRBD1|16|TRBV7-2|TRBJ1-6
CASSFRQGANNSPLHF
>TRBD2|18|TRBV4-1|TRBJ2-5
CASSRISGLEKSRETQYF
>TRBD1|15|TRBV6-6|TRBJ1-2
CASRTGGQAPYGYTF
>-|15|TRBV15|TRBJ2-3
CATSRDLALRDTQYF
>-|14|TRBV6-1|TRBJ1-6
CASRPYRPNSPLHF
>TRBD1|13|TRBV7-9|TRBJ1-3
CARGTDSGNTIYF
>TRBD1|15|TRBV6-5|TRBJ2-1
CASSFDRGSYNEQFF
>-|15|TRBV6-4|TRBJ2-2
CVSSDSAENTGELFF
>TRBD1|15|TRBV4-3|TRBJ1-2
CASSQVSGGNYGYTF
>TRBD2|15|TRBV9|TRBJ2-5
CASSAGTSGAGTQYF
>-|12|TRBV18|TRBJ1-2
CASSPFGEGYTF
>-|18|TRBV5-8|TRBJ2-1
CASSLGQVVGSAYNEQFF